The 3 T cell receptor beta chains given below trace back to one sample, sequenced in a study of T-cell reconstitution after alpha-beta-depleted transplantation in children. Unique molecular identifiers were used in preparing the TCRbeta library. One entry per CDR3 protein, called by TCRdb with MiXCR from the PCR reads. The repertoire includes roughly 670,000 distinct CDR3 sequences, 10% to 15% of them detected once, and about 0.79% sits in the top ten. The source was PBMCs, collected before TCRalphabeta/CD19-depleted stem cell transplant. These receptors were obtained from a girl aged 2-10 years with congenital amegakaryocytic thrombocytopenia, due to receive a stem cell transplant.

The chain joins TRBV27 to TRBJ2-3; a possible D gene is TRBD1 (6 bases). The CDR3 runs to 13 residues. V lost 6 bases, J lost 4 bases, and 11 bases lay in between. CDR1 is MNHEY and CDR2 is SMNVEV in the germline V gene (reference sequence). CDR3 sequence: CASSQGSADTQYF. Written as DNA, the CDR3 is TGTGCCAGCAGCCAGGGGTCGGCAGATACGCAGTATTTT.

A note on this clonotype: A much larger clone differs from this one at a single base, so this may be a read error. The chain employs TRBV29-1 and TRBJ2-5; possibly TRBD2 for D (6 bases). Trimming left V 4 bases short and J 3 bases short, with 12 bases between. CDR1 is SQVTM and CDR2 is ANQGSEA in the germline V gene. The CDR3 loop spans 13 amino acids. Here the CDR3 reads CSVGKGLKETQYF. The CDR3 region has the DNA TGCAGCGTTGGAAAGGGACTCAAAGAGACCCAGTACTTC.

The chain is built from TRBV5-1 and TRBJ2-1; D unclear. Trimming stripped 0 bases from V and 0 bases from J, with 16 bases between. CDR3 length: 18 amino acids. Germline CDR1 reads SGHRS; CDR2 reads YFSETQ. The CDR3 region has the DNA TGCGCCAGCAGCTTGGGATCAGGTCACCCAAGCTCCTACAATGAGCAGTTCTTC. Residues: CASSLGSGHPSSYNEQFF.